This TCR beta chain was sequenced during a study of T cell clusters in autoimmune cytopenias (dated by TCRdb to the late 2010s). Notes on the research overall: Healthy donor controls had a mean age of approximately 50 years and a median age of 59 years, with about 50% of the 43 female. TRB sequencing reached a median depth of 51,575 reads per sample and yielded a median of around 2,200 distinct TRB clonotypes per sample. Alongside healthy, CLL and autoimmune hepatitis controls, autoimmune cytopenia patients had their peripheral blood TRB and IGH repertoires sequenced at active disease and again during treatment follow-up. The goal of the study was to determine whether autoimmune cytopenia patients have a disease-specific immune repertoire signature that could serve as a blood-based biomarker. Controls were 20 to 30 age-matched healthy donors for primary cytopenia and about 14 age-matched CLL patients for secondary cytopenia. Repertoires from autoimmune hepatitis patients were compared with those of over 20 healthy donors matched for age and sex.

Multiplex PCR with a touch-down protocol amplified TRB rearrangements, with the TRB-A and TRB-B primer pools combined in a single tube. Two consecutive PCR reactions with Phusion HS II polymerase added Illumina adapters and sample indices to the amplicons. The amplicons were gel-purified using the NucleoSpin Gel and PCR Clean-up kit, after which quantification was performed by Qubit and quality was checked on an Agilent 2100 Bioanalyzer. Libraries were sequenced on an Illumina MiSeq using 600-cycle, single-indexed, paired-end runs. The published analysis was carried out like this. Alignment and assembly of TRB reads were performed with MiXCR version 2.1.12 and the default MiXCR reference library. A clone was defined by each unique CDR3 nucleotide sequence, and the analysis included only productive sequences with two or more reads. Repertoire diversity was assessed with alpha-parameterized diversity profiles (alpha 0 to 5), including the Shannon (alpha 1) and Simpson (alpha 2) indices, which were computed with an R script. Combinatorial TRB VJ usage was computed with the tcR package and compared between cohorts by principal component analysis with ade4. GLIPH clustering of TCRbeta CDR3s was carried out on cohort pairs matched by age and read depth, and cluster frequencies were compared by Wilcoxon test. TCRdb reprocessed the reads; each CDR3 protein sequence makes one entry, and DNA is unavailable. None of the V and J calls come from the authors' own analysis; TCRdb made them. The sample table holds 5,100 or so distinct CDR3 sequences. The ten largest clones capture roughly a third of the sample.

Per sample, 250 ng of peripheral blood genomic DNA, 30,000 to 40,000 genome equivalents, was used for TRB amplification. Looking up the germline V gene (reference sequence) yields CDR1 MNHEY and CDR2 SMNVEV. Counted from cysteine to phenylalanine, this CDR3 has 21 amino acids. The coding DNA is unavailable. Results the study describes overall, beyond this receptor: Shifts in the TRB repertoire, including less even repertoires in secondary cytopenia and CLL, were mostly a reflection of lymphoma bias and not of autoimmunity. The T cell clusters were only ever defined in silico, so experimental validation of their functional role was still needed. A lack of physiological T cell clusters in primary autoimmune cytopenia patients was suggested by GLIPH, as 51 clusters were found to be exclusive to healthy donors versus roughly 16 exclusive to patients. The cluster-lack signature was not seen for secondary cytopenia versus CLL, apparently masked by the dominant lymphoma-associated repertoire. Approximately 3-fold more exclusive TRB clusters were observed in healthy donors than in active autoimmune hepatitis patients, consistent with an autoimmunity-wide signature.

As regards this clonotype: It has no known antigen specificity.

This sample was shared with a second study, whose subject was T cell repertoires in aging, cancer and after chemotherapy. Reported in the second study: Six donor age groups were covered, ranging from 30 or younger up to 70 or older, and each group contained at least three individuals. TCR repertoires from healthy donor controls were recorded over periods of several months to years and showed clear clonal overlap between repeated samplings. The complete dataset included approximately 10 million TCR reads. Compared with age-matched healthy donors, untreated patients with hematological or solid cancers had significantly lower TCR diversity and higher clonality in blood. In healthy donors, the drop in TCR diversity with age came mainly from a loss of richness, whereas in cancer patients a loss of evenness also played a part. In both cancer cohorts, the median generation probability rose over the chemotherapy interval, which suggests that the repertoire was reconstituted through rebound thymic output. The authors noted that the repertoire data do not allow conclusions about immunological memory after chemotherapy. To examine immunoaging and T cell reconstitution after chemotherapy, the study profiled TCR beta repertoires in peripheral blood from healthy donors and cancer patients. A cohort of some 210 cancer patients (approximately 90 with hematological and roughly 120 with solid cancers) was assembled, and 95 healthy donors were included as a reference group. MiXCR versions 2.12 and 3.0.5 were used to process the TRB sequences. Shannon diversity, evenness, clonality (one minus evenness), and alpha-parameterized diversity profiles from alpha 0 to 5 were included as repertoire metrics. Generation probabilities of clones in paired pre- and post-chemotherapy samples were computed with the IGoR algorithm.

The sequenced material came from peripheral blood. The receptor was derived from a human donor in good health. Recombination joined TRBV27 with TRBJ2-3; TCRdb's D gene call, TRBD2, goes unchecked for lack of DNA. The CDR3 region reads CASSFTGTGLAGAASTDTQYF.